The 29 T cell receptor beta chains in this list originate from one sample, sequenced in a study of tumor and adjacent non-tumor tissue in lung cancer. Three rounds of nested PCR, following a modified ARM-PCR protocol, produced the TCRbeta library. TCRdb ran MiXCR on the multiplex PCR reads and lists one entry per CDR3 protein. The table includes 80,000 to 100,000 distinct CDR3 sequences, about 80% detected once. The template was RNA from unsorted bulk tissue. More than 3 cm separated this lung sample from the edge of the tumor. Sequencing input: distant non-tumor lung tissue. The receptors originated from a man aged 55 to 70 with small cell lung cancer.

The chain combines TRBV12-3 or TRBV12-4 with TRBJ2-3; possible D gene TRBD2, 5 bases. Trimming pared 9 bases from V and 6 bases from J, leaving 19 bases between. The CDR3 is 14 amino acids. CDR3 residues: CASSPLVPSDTQYF. In DNA form, the CDR3 reads TGTGCCAGTAGTCCACTAGTCCCCTCTGATACGCAGTATTTT.

Note on this clonotype: At one boundary the junction diverges from the germline segment, which might be a read error. The chain recombines TRBV10-2 with TRBJ2-1; TRBD1 is a possible D gene (5 bases). Germline values: CDR1 WSHSY, CDR2 SAAADI. This CDR3 has 13 amino acids. This CDR3 is CASCETCQGEQCF. The CDR3 nucleotides read TGCGCCAGCTGCGAGACTTGCCAGGGTGAGCAATGCTTC.

A word on this clonotype: In this CDR3 the conserved last residue, phenylalanine or tryptophan, is missing, so a read error is likely. No DNA is shown, since the ends of the CDR3 on it are uncertain; the CDR3 is the one TCRdb lists. The rearrangement uses TRBV4-1 and TRBJ2-5. Including both end residues, the CDR3 is 15 amino acids long. Germline V gives CDR1 MGHRA, CDR2 YSYEKL. The CDR3 loop reads CASSQGVSGWETRYL.

The sample holds many counts of this clonotype. This chain uses TRBV11-2 with TRBJ2-5, with 7 bases that match TRBD1. Germline CDR1 reads SGHAT; CDR2 reads FQNNGV. V shed 4 bases, J shed 11 bases, and the junction held 10 bases outside the gene matches. CDR3 size: 13 residues. The CDR3 DNA is TGTGCCAGCAGCTCTACAGGGGAAGAGAATCAGTACTTC. This sequence encodes CASSSTGEENQYF.

The rearrangement uses TRBV10-3 and TRBJ2-5; no definite D call. This CDR3 is 12 amino acids long. Germline V CDR1 and CDR2: ENHRY, SYGVKD. Trimming removed 3 bases from V and 5 bases from J, with 7 bases in between. CDR3 nucleotides: TGTGCCATCAGTGAAAATCAGGAGACCCAGTACTTC. It is translated as CAISENQETQYF.

The chain couples TRBV5-1 to TRBJ2-1; D perhaps matches TRBD2 (6 bases). Trimming pared 1 base from V and 3 bases from J, leaving 11 bases between. Germline V gene lookup returns CDR1 SGHRS and CDR2 YFSETQ. The CDR3 has 15 residues. Here the CDR3 DNA reads TGCGCCAGCAGCTTGAACGGGGGTTGCTACAATGAGCAGTTCTTC. This translates into CASSLNGGCYNEQFF.

In regard to this clonotype: No conserved phenylalanine or tryptophan ends this CDR3, so it is likely a read error. The chain is built from TRBV6-5 and TRBJ1-2, with a tentative D call TRBD1 (6 bases). CDR1 and CDR2 from the germline V gene are MNHEY and SVGAGI. CDR3 length equals 15 residues. The CDR3 loop is CVRSLQTGTIYGYTS. In DNA form, the CDR3 reads TGTGTCAGGAGTCTGCAAACCGGGACAATCTATGGCTACACCTCC.

The rearrangement joins TRBV2 to TRBJ2-7; D possibly uses TRBD1 or TRBD2 (5 bases each). Germline V gene data show CDR1 as SNHLY and CDR2 as FYNNEI. This CDR3 is built from 15 residues. V was cut by 4 bases and J by 7 bases, with 20 bases left in between. The CDR3 loop is CASSVKGMGRKEQYF. CDR3 DNA: TGTGCCAGCAGTGTCAAGGGGATGGGACGGAAAGAGCAGTACTTC.

Worth noting for this clonotype: One junction end disagrees with the germline gene, perhaps due to a read error. The chain carries TRBV29-1 and TRBJ1-5; 7 bases line up with TRBD1. Germline V CDR1 and CDR2: SQVTM, ANQGSEA. CDR3 size: 13 residues. The CDR3 loop is CNVGETGNQPQHF. CDR3 nucleotide sequence: TGCAACGTTGGAGAGACAGGGAACCAGCCCCAGCATTTT.

This clonotype was detected ten times or more. The V call is TRBV28, the J call TRBJ2-1; D gene unclear. CDR3 length: 12 amino acids. The germline gives CDR1 MDHEN, CDR2 SYDVKM. Trimming left V 8 bases short and J 4 bases short, with 9 bases between. The CDR3 nucleotides read TGTGCCAGCGTCTCCTCTTACAATGAGCAGTTCTTC. Residues: CASVSSYNEQFF.

The rearrangement uses TRBV11-2 and TRBJ2-5; D gene ambiguous. From germline, CDR1 is SGHAT and CDR2 FQNNGV. The V end was cut by 4 bases, the J end by 3 bases, with 12 bases between. This CDR3 region has 14 residues. CDR3 residues: CASSSTVEEETQYF. Here the CDR3 DNA reads TGTGCCAGCAGCTCTACAGTAGAGGAAGAGACCCAGTACTTC.

To note about this clonotype: A junction end diverges from the germline sequence, so it may reflect a read error. The chain uses TRBV6-5 and TRBJ2-3; the D gene could be TRBD1 or TRBD2 (6 bases each). Germline V gene lookup returns CDR1 MNHEY and CDR2 SVGAGI. This CDR3 region has 13 residues. The CDR3 protein is CASSFGGADMQYF. In DNA, the CDR3 is TGTGCCAGCAGTTTCGGGGGCGCAGATATGCAGTATTTT.

Details on this clonotype: A read error may account for a junction end that differs from germline. The genes are TRBV6-1 and TRBJ1-5; maybe TRBD1 (6 bases). This CDR3 is built from 12 residues. CDR1 is MNHNS, CDR2 SASEGT, per germline. This CDR3 is CASRVGGQPQQF. CDR3 DNA: TGTGCCAGCAGGGTAGGGGGTCAGCCCCAGCAGTTT.

This clonotype came up many times. DNA of the CDR3: TGTGCCAGCAGTTGGGCAGGGGTTGATCAGCCCCAGCATTTT. This encodes CASSWAGVDQPQHF. The J gene is TRBJ1-5, the V gene TRBV6-1; TRBD1 might be the D (6 bases). CDR1 MNHNS and CDR2 SASEGT come from the germline V gene. The CDR3 totals 14 residues. V lost 5 bases and J 5 bases, leaving 13 bases between the germline ends.

This clonotype was picked up one time. Germline and junction disagree at one end, which may indicate a read error. This chain uses TRBV11-3 with TRBJ2-1; 14 bases fit TRBD2. The CDR3 runs to 18 residues. Germline assignment: CDR1 SGHNT and CDR2 YENEEA. The CDR3 nucleotides are TGTGCCAGAAGCTTAGATGGGGTGGGACTAGCGGGAGAAGGTGAGCAGTTCTTC. It is translated as CARSLDGVGLAGEGEQFF.

Comment on this clonotype: Its ends do not fully match the called genes, so a read error is possible. This chain links TRBV6-4 with TRBJ2-2; D tentatively fits TRBD1 or TRBD2 (5 bases each). Looked up from germline, CDR1 is MRHNA and CDR2 is SNTAGT. There are 15 residues in the CDR3. For the CDR3, the DNA is TGTGCCTGCAGCGCCGGGGCTAGTGACACCGGGGAGCTGTTTTTT. It translates to CACSAGASDTGELFF.

The rearrangement uses TRBV6-1 and TRBJ2-7, with D perhaps TRBD2 (5 bases). The CDR3 extends over 15 amino acids. Trimming stripped 2 bases from V and 1 base from J, with 12 bases between. Per the germline V gene, CDR1 is MNHNS and CDR2 is SASEGT. CDR3 in DNA: TGTGCCAGCAGTGAACTAGCAGATAGGTCCTACGAGCAGTACGTC. It yields the protein CASSELADRSYEQYV.

This clonotype was recorded a few times. A read error may produce the germline difference seen at one junction end. The chain joins TRBV20-1 to TRBJ2-3, with TRBD2 as a possible D gene (5 bases). This CDR3 is 16 amino acids long. Germline CDR1 DFQATT, CDR2 SNEGSKA (reference sequence). The CDR3 spells CGARASLGGGSDTQYF. DNA of the CDR3: TGCGGTGCTAGAGCGTCACTAGGAGGAGGCTCAGATACGCAGTATTTT.

The rearrangement joins TRBV6-5 to TRBJ2-1; 11 positions match TRBD2. The CDR3 extends over 17 amino acids. Germline V CDR1 and CDR2: MNHEY, SVGAGI. In DNA, the CDR3 is TGTGTCAACAGTTACTTGATCTTGGGACTAGCGGACAATGAGCAGTTCTTC. It specifies CVNSYLILGLADNEQFF.

CDR3 sequence (DNA): TGTGCCAGCAGTGGGGAAGCTAATGAGCAGTTCTTC. This encodes CASSGEANEQFF. The rearrangement joins TRBV28 to TRBJ2-1; D is uncertain. The V end was cut by 5 bases, the J end by 7 bases, with 9 bases between. CDR3 length: 12 residues. CDR1 MDHEN and CDR2 SYDVKM come from the germline V gene.

With regard to this clonotype: As the CDR3 is not closed by the conserved phenylalanine or tryptophan, this likely results from a read error. The genes are TRBV11-2 and TRBJ2-1; D might be TRBD1 or TRBD2, each matching 5 bases. The CDR3 loop spans 14 amino acids. CDR1 SGHAT and CDR2 FQNNGV come from the germline V gene. Trimming took off 11 bases at V and 9 bases at J, with 23 bases between the two ends. DNA of the CDR3: TGTGCCGGGAGCTTAGAGGCAGGGTTGGTTGAGCAGTTCTTA. Its protein product is CAGSLEAGLVEQFL.

Notes on this clonotype: The final CDR3 position lacks the conserved phenylalanine or tryptophan, pointing to a likely read error. This chain connects TRBV6-6 to TRBJ2-2, with TRBD2 matching over 8 bases. CDR1 MNHNY and CDR2 SVGAGI come from the germline V gene (reference sequence). The CDR3 is 14 amino acids. V was clipped by 2 bases and J by 8 bases; unmatched bases: 4. The CDR3 here is CASSYREGCGELFS. CDR3 DNA sequence: TGTGCCAGCAGTTACCGGGAGGGATGTGGGGAGCTGTTTTCT.

Comment on this clonotype: An end of the junction differs from the germline gene, which may be a read error. The J gene is TRBJ2-5, the V gene TRBV11-2; D is unclear. The germline V gene has CDR1 SGHAT and CDR2 FQNNGV. This CDR3 comprises 12 residues. For the CDR3, the DNA is TGTGCCAGCAGCTTAGTGATGGAGACCCAGTACTTT. Translating gives CASSLVMETQYF.

This clonotype was seen a handful of times. The chain combines TRBV11-3 with TRBJ1-5; D gene uncertain. The CDR3 contains 11 residues. Germline V gives CDR1 SGHNT, CDR2 YENEEA. Deletions cut 5 bases from V and 10 bases from J, with 9 bases between. The DNA for the CDR3 is TGTGCCAGCAGCACTTATCGACCCCAGCATTTT. Translated, it gives CASSTYRPQHF.

The rearrangement uses TRBV30 and TRBJ1-5; 7 nucleotides align to TRBD1. The trim removed 7 bases at V and 7 bases at J, leaving 7 bases unmatched. Per the germline V gene, CDR1 is GTSNPN and CDR2 is SVGIG (reference sequence). The CDR3 covers 12 residues. The CDR3 DNA is TGTGCCTTGAATAGGGACAGCCAGCCCCAGCATTTT. Encoded protein: CALNRDSQPQHF.

As concerns this clonotype: Relative to the germline gene, one junction end is altered; a read error may explain this. The chain couples TRBV6-1 to TRBJ2-1, with TRBD2 matching 8 bases. The CDR3 loop spans 14 amino acids. Germline V gene sequence: CDR1 MNHNS, CDR2 SASEGT. CDR3 sequence reads: CASIFNGTRNEQFF. The CDR3 DNA follows: TGTGCCAGCATCTTTAACGGGACTAGGAATGAGCAGTTTTTC.

Turning to this clonotype: A junction end diverges from the germline sequence, so it may reflect a read error. The chain is built from TRBV12-3 or TRBV12-4 and TRBJ1-2; the match to TRBD1 covers 7 bases. CDR3 length equals 14 residues. CDR3 loop: CASAHGDSHYRYTF. CDR3 sequence (DNA): TGTGCCAGCGCTCATGGGGACAGTCACTATCGCTACACCTTC.

As concerns this clonotype: Lacking the conserved final phenylalanine or tryptophan, this CDR3 likely reflects a read error. It is unclear where the CDR3 begins or ends on the DNA, so no DNA is shown, and the CDR3 is as TCRdb lists it. The CDR3 loop reads CGVITLAVQPDTLYI. V gene TRBV20-1 combines with J gene TRBJ2-3; the table assigns TRBD2, which was not confirmed against the DNA. Termini included, the CDR3 measures 15 amino acids. Germline values: CDR1 DFQATT, CDR2 SNEGSKA (reference sequence).

The V and J genes are TRBV6-5 and TRBJ1-2, with D uncertain. With 5 bases removed from V and 13 bases from J, the gap between germline ends came to 23 bases. CDR1 is MNHEY, CDR2 SVGAGI, per germline. This CDR3 spans 14 amino acids. CDR3 DNA sequence: TGTGCCAGCAGTCGTGTCGGGAGGGAAAGTGGATGCACCTTC. It translates to CASSRVGRESGCTF.